This TCR beta chain originates from a study of T cell responses to AZD1222 COVID-19 vaccine. Study results and caveats: Donor demographics were predominantly white British with a female majority; clonal diversity may be underestimated. Spike-specific TCR breadth and depth went up after people got two AZD1222 doses.

The CDR3 has 13 residues. The ends were cut back, 11 bases at V and 4 bases at J, with 14 bases in the middle. Libraries were prepared by immunoSEQ multiplex PCR; TCRdb keeps only in-frame clonotypes and omits some of them. Found here are around 150,000 clones, just over 90% of them singletons; the top ten hold roughly 1.2%. Note on this clone: Its antigen is still unknown.

Sequences were derived from peripheral blood, sampled 28 days after the second AZD1222 dose. V is TRBV12-3 or TRBV12-4 and J is TRBJ1-4; tentatively, D is TRBD1 (5 bases). This TCR was sampled from an adult who received the AZD1222 COVID-19 vaccine. In DNA, the CDR3 is TGTGCCTGCCGGCGGGGCTTTAATGAAAAACTGTTTTTT. Encoded protein: CACRRGFNEKLFF.